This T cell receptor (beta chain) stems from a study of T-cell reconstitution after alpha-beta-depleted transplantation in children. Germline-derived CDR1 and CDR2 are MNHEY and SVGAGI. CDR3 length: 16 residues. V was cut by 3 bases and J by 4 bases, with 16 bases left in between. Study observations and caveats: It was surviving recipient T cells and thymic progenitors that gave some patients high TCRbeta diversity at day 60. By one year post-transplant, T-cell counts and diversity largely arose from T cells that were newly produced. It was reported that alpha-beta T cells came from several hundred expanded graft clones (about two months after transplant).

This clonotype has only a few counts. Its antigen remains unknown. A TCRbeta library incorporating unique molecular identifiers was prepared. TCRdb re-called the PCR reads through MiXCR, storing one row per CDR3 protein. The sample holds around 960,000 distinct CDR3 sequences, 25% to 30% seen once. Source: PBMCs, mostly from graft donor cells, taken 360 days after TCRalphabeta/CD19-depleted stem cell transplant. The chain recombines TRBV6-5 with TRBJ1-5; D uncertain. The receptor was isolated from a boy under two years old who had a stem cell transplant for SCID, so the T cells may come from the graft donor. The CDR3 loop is CASSYPHGEGNQPQHF. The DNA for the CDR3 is TGTGCCAGCAGTTATCCCCATGGGGAGGGTAATCAGCCCCAGCATTTT.